Sequencing of this T cell receptor (beta chain) was carried out in a study of T cells in Graves' hyperthyroidism and ophthalmopathy (dated by TCRdb to between 2019 and 2020). At the level of the whole study: Peripheral blood samples were taken at the time of initial diagnosis, prior to any treatment. Whether ophthalmopathy could be predicted prospectively was tested in an independent validation cohort made up of 18 to 20 hyperthyroidism patients plus 17 patients who later progressed to ophthalmopathy. TCR Vbeta CDR3 sequencing of 120 to 150 peripheral blood samples (under 45 ophthalmopathy, about 74 hyperthyroidism and approximately 17 progressor patients) is reported in the paper. In more than 5 Graves' hyperthyroidism patients, the study also compared T-cell repertoires from thyroid tissue with T-cell repertoires from blood. To identify TCR V-J signatures that set the groups apart, the researchers used a discovery cohort of 90 to 100 patients, made up of 40 to 45 with Graves' ophthalmopathy and some 58 with stable Graves' hyperthyroidism. After sampling, hyperthyroidism patients received methimazole starting at 30 mg daily, and ophthalmopathy patients received high-dose intravenous methylprednisolone. For training and testing, the 80 to 100 patients in the discovery cohort were randomly divided in a 7:3 ratio. The paper's findings and limits, for the study overall: Blood samples also contained most of the expanded thyroid clonotypes (frequency above 0.001), which suggests that blood repertoires may reflect thyroid immune responses. A 13 V-J signature model separated ophthalmopathy from stable hyperthyroidism, with 87.88% sensitivity and just under 84% specificity in cross-validation and 80%/75% in testing. During validation, the model predicted progression to ophthalmopathy a median of approximately 6 months ahead of onset, with approximately 70% sensitivity and 72% to 80% specificity. Sample size was not statistically predetermined, and blinding of investigators to group allocation was not performed.

The CDR3 runs 18 amino acids, cysteine and phenylalanine included. The entry retains the CDR3 DNA only, 54 bases that are in frame from base 1. Per the germline V gene, MNHNS is the CDR1 and SASEGT is the CDR2. Ends trimmed: V by 0 bases, J by 1 base; bases unmatched to a gene: 11. Graves' hyperthyroidism was defined as stable when no progression to ophthalmopathy occurred over 18 months of follow-up. Hyperthyroidism patients were aged 18 to 65 years and newly diagnosed, with disease duration of less than 2 months. Exclusion was applied to patients with uncontrolled infections, other autoimmune diseases, pregnancy or lactation. Diagnoses were based on clinical symptoms, serum thyroxine and TRAb, thyroid ultrasound and orbital computed tomography. PBMCs were isolated from 8 to 10 ml of fresh peripheral blood by Ficoll-Paque density gradient centrifugation. Total RNA was extracted with Trizol reagent, and quality was checked on an Agilent 2100 Bioanalyzer.

Points on this clonotype: No cognate antigen has been identified for it. Within one base of it there is no much larger clone, and no base qualities were kept.

The TCR beta CDR3 regions were amplified from the RNA transcripts. A first-round RT-PCR of the TCR CDR3 used the HTBI primer set with the Qiagen OneStep RT-PCR kit. The libraries were constructed in a second round of multiplex PCR and then size-selected and purified. Sequencing of the libraries was done on an Illumina HiSeq2000 using paired-end 100 bp reads. As for how the authors treated the data: SOAPnuke was used to process the raw data, with reads discarded if the reads contained adapters or uncalled bases, had a mean Phred below 15, or lacked an exact constant-primer or identifier match. High-quality paired reads were merged with COPE v1.2.5, and unique nucleotide sequences were defined as clonotypes. Clonotypes were aligned to IMGT TRBV, TRBD and TRBJ reference segments using MiTCR v1.1. The analysis included only V-J combinations with a frequency above 0.0001, which together covered 99.2% of the repertoires. A TCS score was defined as the ratio between F50 (clonal expansion) and ExV (chaos), using BLOSUM62-based TCRdist between CDR3 peptides within each V-J. Welch's t-statistics and random forest reduced 514 V-J features to roughly 13, which were used in a naive Bayes classifier (R e1071). TCRdb reprocessing: public reads trimmed at Q25 with fastp, clones called with MiXCR, in-frame beta chains kept. Every distinct CDR3 protein forms one entry, paired with its most common genes and DNA. TCRdb, rather than the study authors, made the V and J calls. The sample table contains about half a million distinct CDR3 sequences; only one count was recorded for about a fifth of them. The top ten clones comprise around 27% of the sample.

This sequence originates from a man aged 18-30 years with Graves' hyperthyroidism. The chain uses TRBV6-1 and TRBJ1-1, with 7 middle bases fitting TRBD1. Specimen: blood. The DNA sequence is given as TGTGCCAGCAGTGAAGCGGGGAGGGGACAGATGCAGAACACTGAAGCTTTCTTT. Its translation reads: CASSEAGRGQMQNTEAFF.